This T cell receptor (beta chain) was identified during a study of T-cell memory formation after mild COVID-19. In germline, CDR1 is SGHDT, CDR2 YYEEEE. Trimming cost V 4 bases and J 1 base, with 11 bases left between them. This CDR3 contains 14 residues. Overall study findings and caveats: For second-wave clones that peaked at day 37, SARS-CoV-2 specificity went unverified. The pre-infection memory compartment contained some responding clones, suggesting cross-reactive memory joined.

UMIs and sample barcodes were carried by the TCR alpha and TCR beta cDNA libraries that 5'RACE produced using constant-segment primers. TCRdb reprocessed the 5' RACE reads via MiXCR and lists one record per CDR3 protein. The table shows a few hundred thousand distinct CDR3 sequences, with about 23% occurring only once. A remark on this clonotype: What it binds is unknown.

The TCR comes from an adult woman who had mild COVID-19 (a few samples of this study predate the infection). Cell type and time point are not known. This chain connects TRBV5-6 to TRBJ1-1; the D gene is possibly TRBD1 (5 bases). The sample was PBMCs or a T cell subset sorted from them (not recorded which). For the CDR3, the DNA is TGTGCCAGCAGCCTGGGACGGCCGAACACTGAAGCTTTCTTT. The encoded protein is CASSLGRPNTEAFF. The full variable domain, completed using reference TRBV5-6 and TRBJ1-1, is DAGVTQSPTHLIKTRGQQVTLRCSPKSGHDTVSWYQQALGQGPQFIFQYYEEEERQRGNFPDRFSGHQFPNYSSELNVNALLLGDSALYLCASSLGRPNTEAFFGQGTRLTVV.